The 17 T cell receptor beta chains presented below share a single source sample, sequenced in a study of OX40 agonist ivuxolimab in advanced cancers. Some clones are missing from TCRdb's copy, which holds only in-frame ones; the method was immunoSEQ multiplex PCR. This sample has 50,000 to 70,000 clones; roughly nine tenths occur once, and the top ten carry 13% to 15%. Here the sequenced sample was CD4+ or CD8+ T cells sorted from blood, taken in a trial of the OX40 agonist ivuxolimab. These receptors all stem from an adult with an advanced solid tumor such as melanoma, head and neck, liver or kidney cancer.

The chain has TRBV18 and TRBJ2-1; 9 nucleotides match TRBD1. The CDR3 contains 15 residues. Per the germline V gene, CDR1 is KGHSH and CDR2 is LQKENI. Trimming cost V 4 bases and J 8 bases; bases outside gene matches: 9. The DNA for the CDR3 is TGTGCCAGCTCACTATACGGACAGGGGCTCTATGAGCAGTTCTTC. It translates to CASSLYGQGLYEQFF.

The chain joins TRBV7-8 to TRBJ2-5; a weak D match, TRBD2 (6 bases). The V gene's germline CDR1 is SGHVS and CDR2 FQNEAQ. V dropped 2 bases and J dropped 4 bases, with 11 bases sitting between them. CDR3 length: 14 amino acids. This CDR3 reads CASSLNGLSETQYF. CDR3 DNA: TGTGCCAGCAGCTTAAACGGACTATCAGAGACCCAGTACTTC.

The chain employs TRBV6-1 and TRBJ2-7, with TRBD1 as a possible D gene (6 bases). This CDR3 is built from 14 residues. Germline V gene lookup returns CDR1 MNHNS and CDR2 SASEGT. Trimming cost V 4 bases and J 0 bases, with 10 bases left between them. In nucleotides, the CDR3 is TGTGCCAGCAGTGCGGCAGGGGCCTCCTACGAGCAGTACTTC. Protein: CASSAAGASYEQYF.

V gene TRBV27 combines with J gene TRBJ2-1; D is possibly TRBD1 (6 bases). The CDR3 is 13 amino acids. Germline CDR1 reads MNHEY; CDR2 reads SMNVEV (reference sequence). V lost 6 bases and J lost 9, with 15 bases in between. Here the CDR3 reads CASSLRGESEQFF. CDR3 nucleotide sequence: TGTGCCAGCAGCCTCAGGGGTGAGAGTGAGCAGTTCTTC.

To note about this clone: This sample also contains other DNA sequences that code for the same CDR3. CDR3 region: CASSPEGTSVYEQYF. The CDR3 DNA is TGTGCCAGCAGCCCCGAGGGAACTAGCGTCTACGAGCAGTACTTC. The chain uses TRBV13 and TRBJ2-7, with 7 bases fitting TRBD2. Germline V gene data show CDR1 as PRHDT and CDR2 as FYEKMQ (reference sequence). V lost 5 bases, J lost 3 bases, and 10 bases stayed unmatched. The CDR3 totals 15 residues.

V and J are TRBV27 and TRBJ2-2; D not certain. The CDR3 sequence is 12 residues long. Germline CDR1 MNHEY, CDR2 SMNVEV (reference sequence). V gave up 0 bases and J gave up 6 bases, with 2 bases separating them. The CDR3 DNA sequence: TGTGCCAGCAGTTTATCGGCCGGGGAGCTGTTTTTT. Translation gives CASSLSAGELFF.

V is TRBV19 and J is TRBJ2-7; TRBD2 might be the D (6 bases). Germline values: CDR1 LNHDA, CDR2 SQIVND (reference sequence). V lost 3 bases to trimming and J lost 2 bases, with 11 bases between them. The CDR3 runs to 14 residues. CDR3 in amino acids: CASSIAGRTYEQYF. DNA of the CDR3: TGTGCCAGTAGTATTGCGGGACGGACCTACGAGCAGTACTTC.

The chain is built from TRBV7-9 and TRBJ2-3, with D tentatively TRBD2 (5 bases). CDR1 SEHNR and CDR2 FQNEAQ come from the germline V gene (reference sequence). The CDR3 length is 15 residues. The V gene lost 5 bases and the J gene lost 4 bases, with 16 bases spanning the gap. The CDR3 coding sequence is TGTGCCAGCAGCCCGGGGAATAGACGCCCAGATACGCAGTATTTT. It codes for CASSPGNRRPDTQYF.

This clone was picked up a small number of times. The chain is built from TRBV19 and TRBJ1-1; D possibly corresponds to TRBD1 (5 bases). Germline-derived CDR1 and CDR2 are LNHDA and SQIVND (reference sequence). V lost 5 bases and J 4 bases, leaving 8 bases between the germline ends. The CDR3 loop spans 12 amino acids. The CDR3 nucleotides are TGTGCCAGTAGTCTGACAGTCACTGAAGCTTTCTTT. Protein: CASSLTVTEAFF.

This clone has just one count. The chain combines TRBV5-8 with TRBJ1-5; 10 nucleotides match TRBD1. V gave up 0 bases and J gave up 5 bases; unmatched junction bases: 2. The CDR3 consists of 15 residues. In germline, CDR1 is SGHTS, CDR2 YDEGEE. The CDR3 sequence: CASSLDGTGDQPQHF. CDR3 DNA: TGTGCCAGCAGCTTGGACGGGACAGGGGATCAGCCCCAGCATTTT.

The chain couples TRBV27 to TRBJ2-1; 7 bases align to TRBD2. This CDR3 region has 15 residues. The V segment lost 2 bases and the J segment 8 bases; nucleotides outside the gene matches: 9. The germline V gene has CDR1 MNHEY and CDR2 SMNVEV (reference sequence). The CDR3 nucleotides are TGTGCCAGCAGTTTAGTGGGCGGGGGATGGCATGAGCAGTTCTTC. It translates to CASSLVGGGWHEQFF.

The V call is TRBV10-3, the J call TRBJ2-3; D not certain. Germline values: CDR1 ENHRY, CDR2 SYGVKD. Trimming removed 8 bases at V and 3 bases at J, with 9 bases between. There are 12 residues in the CDR3. The CDR3 DNA reads as TGTGCCATCGGTCCGGTTACAGATACGCAGTATTTT. It yields the protein CAIGPVTDTQYF.

The sample holds a few counts of this clone. The chain is built from TRBV9 and TRBJ2-1, with D possibly matching TRBD2 (7 bases). This CDR3 region has 15 residues. V was trimmed by 3 bases and J by 6 bases, leaving 16 bases between them. Germline V lookup: CDR1 SGDLS, CDR2 YYNGEE. CDR3 amino acids: CASSEGRGRGNEQFF. The CDR3 nucleotides are TGTGCCAGCAGCGAGGGGAGGGGCAGGGGCAATGAGCAGTTCTTC.

This clone ranks as medium-sized. This specimen includes other DNA sequences encoding the same CDR3. The CDR3 protein is CASSFGGAAEQYF. The CDR3 DNA is TGTGCCAGCAGTTTTGGGGGAGCCGCGGAGCAGTACTTC. The V call is TRBV27, the J call TRBJ2-7, with D perhaps matching TRBD1 or TRBD2 (5 bases each). Germline CDR1 and CDR2: MNHEY and SMNVEV (reference sequence). This CDR3 comprises 13 residues. Deletions cut 3 bases from V and 7 bases from J, with 13 bases between.

In its sample, this clone was seen a few times. The V gene is TRBV14, the J gene TRBJ2-7, with TRBD1 matching over 7 bases. V was clipped by 4 bases and J by 2 bases; unmatched bases: 2. From germline, CDR1 is SGHDN and CDR2 FVKESK. This CDR3 spans 13 amino acids. The CDR3, as DNA: TGTGCCAGCAGCCCCGGGACAGCCTACGAGCAGTACTTC. Translation gives CASSPGTAYEQYF.

DNA for the CDR3: TGTGCCAGCAGCTTAGGACTAGCGGGATCTGGGGCCAACGTCCTGACTTTC. Protein product: CASSLGLAGSGANVLTF. The chain is built from TRBV7-2 and TRBJ2-6; 11 nucleotides line up with TRBD2. The trim removed 1 base at V and 1 base at J, leaving 0 bases unmatched. Per germline, CDR1 SGHTA and CDR2 FQGNSA. This CDR3 is built from 17 residues.

The V and J genes are TRBV19 and TRBJ2-2; the D gene is possibly TRBD2 (7 bases). The ends were cut back, 5 bases at V and 7 bases at J, with 23 bases in the middle. This CDR3 contains 17 residues. Per the germline V gene, CDR1 is LNHDA and CDR2 is SQIVND (reference sequence). The DNA for the CDR3 is TGTGCCAGTAGTCCCCCTGGAGGGGGGGTAGTGATCGGGGAGCTGTTTTTT. Its protein product is CASSPPGGGVVIGELFF.